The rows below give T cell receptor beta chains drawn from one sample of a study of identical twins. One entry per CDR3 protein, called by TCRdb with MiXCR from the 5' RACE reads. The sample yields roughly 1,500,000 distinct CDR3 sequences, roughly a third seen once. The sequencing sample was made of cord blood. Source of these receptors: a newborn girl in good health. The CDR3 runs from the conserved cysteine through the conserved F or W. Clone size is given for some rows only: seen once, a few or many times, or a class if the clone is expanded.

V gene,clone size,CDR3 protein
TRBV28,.,CASSLSYVGGGNEQFF
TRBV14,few,CASSLLASETQYF
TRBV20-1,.,CSADRDVSSYNEQYF
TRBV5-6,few,CASSFQGNNEQFF
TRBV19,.,CASSMARYGYTF
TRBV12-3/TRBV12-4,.,CASSLVADGSYEQYF
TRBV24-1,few,CATMAGGPGELFF
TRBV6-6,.,CASSYGLTGYQPQHF
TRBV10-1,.,CASGGAGTDTQYF
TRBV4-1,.,CASSQVVPVFNSPLHF
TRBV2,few,CASNLGQGGEQFF
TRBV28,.,CASSPFGRRDEQYF